The 25 T cell receptor beta chains below come from one sample, sequenced in a study of early T cells in non-severe SARS-CoV-2 infection. TCRdb ran MiXCR on the 5' RACE reads and lists one entry per CDR3 protein. Here the sample spans tens of thousands of distinct CDR3 sequences, approximately 6% being singletons. The sequenced sample consisted of whole blood. The receptors shown here come from an adult who was a healthcare worker with PCR-confirmed SARS-CoV-2 infection or an uninfected control (not recorded which).

This clonotype has just a few counts. V gene TRBV10-2 combines with J gene TRBJ2-7, with TRBD2 matching over 8 bases. Germline CDR1 and CDR2: WSHSY and SAAADI. The CDR3 sequence is 16 residues long. V lost 0 bases, J lost 5 bases, and 9 bases stayed unmatched. In nucleotides, the CDR3 is TGCGCCAGCAGTGAGTCGTTTGCGGGAGGTAGCAACGAGCAGTACTTC. It translates to CASSESFAGGSNEQYF.

The chain couples TRBV7-9 to TRBJ1-1, with a possible D match to TRBD1 (5 bases). The V end lost 3 bases, the J end lost 4 bases, and 9 bases lay between the germline ends. The CDR3 loop spans 13 amino acids. Germline-derived CDR1 and CDR2 are SEHNR and FQNEAQ (reference sequence). The CDR3 region is CASSFGGSTEAFF. The CDR3 coding sequence is TGTGCCAGCAGCTTTGGGGGTAGCACTGAAGCTTTCTTT.

This clonotype was observed at least ten times. The chain has TRBV29-1 and TRBJ1-3; D unclear. The CDR3 spans 13 residues. Between the trimmed V and J ends, which lost 5 bases and 3 bases, there was a span of 11 bases. The germline CDR1 and CDR2 sequences are SQVTM and ANQGSEA. CDR3 amino acids: CSVSEDIGNTIYF. Written as DNA, the CDR3 is TGCAGCGTTTCCGAAGATATTGGAAACACCATATATTTT.

The chain carries TRBV5-1 and TRBJ2-2; D unresolved. The V end was cut by 4 bases, the J end by 8 bases, with 6 bases between. The CDR3 covers 11 residues. CDR1 SGHRS and CDR2 YFSETQ come from the germline V gene. The CDR3 region has the DNA TGCGCCAGCAGCGACCTGGGGGAGCTGTTTTTT. This translates into CASSDLGELFF.

This clonotype appeared a few times. V and J are TRBV5-1 and TRBJ2-5, with 7 bases that match TRBD1. The length of the CDR3 is 16 residues. Germline V gene sequence: CDR1 SGHRS, CDR2 YFSETQ. Germline trimming cut 0 bases from V and 7 bases from J; bases unmatched to any gene: 12. CDR3 coding DNA: TGCGCCAGCAGCTTGGAGCCGACAGGGACGTATGGGACCCAGTACTTC. The encoded protein is CASSLEPTGTYGTQYF.

This clonotype was recorded at least ten times. The rearrangement uses TRBV6-1 and TRBJ1-1; 9 bases align to TRBD1. The V segment lost 3 bases and the J segment 2 bases; nucleotides outside the gene matches: 4. This CDR3 has 15 amino acids. Germline CDR1 and CDR2: MNHNS and SASEGT. DNA of the CDR3: TGTGCCAGCAGTGAGGTGACAGGGGGAAACACTGAAGCTTTCTTT. It translates to CASSEVTGGNTEAFF.

Many counts were recorded for this clonotype. The chain uses TRBV12-3 or TRBV12-4 and TRBJ2-6; 8 nucleotides line up with TRBD1. V lost 6 bases to trimming and J lost 0 bases; unmatched junction nucleotides: 4. This CDR3 contains 16 residues. CDR3 region: CASRDRARSGANVLTF. The DNA of the CDR3 is TGTGCCAGCAGGGACAGGGCGCGCTCTGGGGCCAACGTCCTGACTTTC.

This clonotype showed up just a few times. The genes are TRBV27 and TRBJ1-4, with TRBD1 identical over 7 bases. This CDR3 has 14 residues. V dropped 3 bases and J dropped 6; count of bases not matched to a gene: 4. Germline assignment: CDR1 MNHEY and CDR2 SMNVEV (reference sequence). The CDR3 DNA is TGTGCCAGCAGTTTTACAGGGGATTATGAAAAACTGTTTTTT. Amino acid sequence: CASSFTGDYEKLFF.

The rearrangement links TRBV27 to TRBJ2-1; 7 bases agree with TRBD1. J lost 15 bases, V lost 4 bases, and 12 bases had no gene match. Germline V gene sequence: CDR1 MNHEY, CDR2 SMNVEV (reference sequence). CDR3 length equals 13 residues. CDR3 sequence (DNA): TGTGCCAGCAGTTCTTCACAGGGGCTAAGGCGGTTCTTC. Amino acid sequence: CASSSSQGLRRFF.

This clonotype was seen repeatedly, ten times or more. This chain links TRBV12-5 with TRBJ2-1; 10 bases match TRBD2. V lost 5 bases, J lost 0 bases, and 7 bases stayed unmatched. Germline values: CDR1 LGHNT, CDR2 FRNRAP. The CDR3 totals 17 residues. This CDR3 reads CASGPPGLAFSYNEQFF. CDR3 nucleotides: TGTGCTAGTGGTCCTCCGGGACTAGCGTTCTCCTACAATGAGCAGTTCTTC.

This chain joins TRBV9 and TRBJ1-6; 11 nucleotides line up with TRBD1. Germline CDR1 reads SGDLS; CDR2 reads YYNGEE. The CDR3 spans 15 residues. The V and J ends lost 0 bases and 12 bases, in that order; junction bases with no gene match: 5. As DNA, the CDR3 is TGTGCCAGCAGCGTAGCTGGACAGGGGGCAGGACCCCTCCACTTT. Translating gives CASSVAGQGAGPLHF.

This clonotype showed up many times. The chain is built from TRBV21-1 and TRBJ2-4; no DNA check was done on the table's D call, TRBD1. TRBV21-1 is designated a pseudogene. The CDR3 loop spans 16 amino acids. The chain's CDR3 is CASSKVGGAGADIQYF. As DNA, the CDR3 is TGTGCCAGCAGCAAAGTGGGGGGCGCCGGTGCGGACATTCAGTACTTC.

This chain uses TRBV20-1 with TRBJ2-7; 7 bases are a match to TRBD2. This CDR3 region has 13 residues. Germline V CDR1 and CDR2: DFQATT, SNEGSKA (reference sequence). Trimming at V came to 2 bases and at J to 4 bases, leaving 5 bases not matched to a gene. CDR3 sequence: CSARPGGFYEQYF. As DNA, the CDR3 is TGCAGTGCTAGACCCGGGGGGTTTTACGAGCAGTACTTC.

This clonotype has more than one count but fewer than ten. DNA for the CDR3: TGCGCCAGTGGGACAGGGGCTAACTATGGCTACACCTTC. It is translated as CASGTGANYGYTF. The genes are TRBV10-2 and TRBJ1-2, with 10 bases aligning to TRBD1. Germline CDR1 reads WSHSY; CDR2 reads SAAADI. The CDR3 is 13 residues long. Germline trimming cut 9 bases from V and 0 bases from J; bases unmatched to any gene: 1.

CDR3 DNA: TGTGCCAGCAGCTTAGCGGGAGGGGGGGCTGACATTCAGTACTTC. It translates to CASSLAGGGADIQYF. This chain joins TRBV7-6 and TRBJ2-4; a possible D gene is TRBD2 (7 bases). Germline V lookup: CDR1 SGHVS, CDR2 FNYEAQ. V lost 0 bases and J lost 8, with 14 bases in between. CDR3 length: 15 residues.

The table lists this clonotype with a few counts. J is TRBJ2-7 and V is TRBV3-1; TRBD2 might be the D (6 bases). The CDR3 consists of 15 residues. Germline V gene sequence: CDR1 LGHDT, CDR2 YNNKEL (reference sequence). Trimming removed 1 base from V and 3 bases from J, with 13 bases in between. CDR3 DNA: TGTGCCAGCAGCCAAGCAATGGGGGACTTCTACGAGCAGTACTTC. This codes for CASSQAMGDFYEQYF.

This clonotype turned up a few times. The chain's CDR3 is CASIQTGTGGVDTQYF. The CDR3 DNA reads TGTGCCAGCATTCAGACCGGGACAGGGGGCGTAGATACGCAGTATTTT. The rearrangement joins TRBV25-1 to TRBJ2-3, with TRBD1 matching 12 bases. The CDR3 has 16 residues. Germline V gene sequence: CDR1 MGHDK, CDR2 SYGVNS. J gave up 5 bases and V 7 bases, and 10 bases lay outside the gene matches.

This clonotype has a count of ten or more. The V call is TRBV3-1, the J call TRBJ2-7, with TRBD1 matching over 8 bases. Germline lookup yields CDR1 LGHDT and CDR2 YNNKEL (reference sequence). The CDR3 contains 18 residues. J was trimmed by 2 bases and V by 3 bases; bases with no gene match: 15. DNA for the CDR3: TGTGCCAGCAGCCAGGGTCGGGACAGGCACTACAAAGCCTACGAGCAGTACTTC. The encoded protein is CASSQGRDRHYKAYEQYF.

This clonotype has ten or more counts. The chain carries TRBV4-2 and TRBJ1-1, with 9 bases aligning to TRBD1. Per the germline V gene, CDR1 is LGHNA and CDR2 is YNFKEQ. V lost 1 base and J lost 3; bases outside the gene matches: 3. The CDR3 spans 15 residues. The CDR3 loop is CASSQGQGVDTEAFF. CDR3 DNA sequence: TGTGCCAGCAGCCAAGGACAGGGGGTTGACACTGAAGCTTTCTTT.

This clonotype was found many times. V usage is TRBV5-1 and J usage is TRBJ2-7; possibly TRBD2 for D (6 bases). Trimming stripped 0 bases from V and 3 bases from J, with 16 bases between. This CDR3 spans 16 amino acids. Germline V gene data show CDR1 as SGHRS and CDR2 as YFSETQ. CDR3 sequence (DNA): TGCGCCAGCAGCTTGGCAGGTTCCCCTAGCGACTACGAGCAGTACTTC. Its translation is CASSLAGSPSDYEQYF. The variable domain in full, completed from reference TRBV5-1 and TRBJ2-7, reads KAGVTQTPRYLIKTRGQQVTLSCSPISGHRSVSWYQQTPGQGLQFLFEYFSETQRNKGNFPGRFSGRQFSNSRSEMNVSTLELGDSALYLCASSLAGSPSDYEQYFGPGTRLTVT.

The chain uses TRBV6-2 or TRBV6-3 and TRBJ2-1; tentatively, D is TRBD2 (5 bases). V lost 2 bases and J 4 bases, leaving 12 bases between the germline ends. Looked up from germline, CDR1 is MNHEY and CDR2 is SVGEGT. The CDR3 is 15 amino acids. The CDR3 nucleotides read TGTGCCAGCAGTTACAGGGAGAGTGGGTACAATGAGCAGTTCTTC. This translates into CASSYRESGYNEQFF.

This sequence joins TRBV5-1 and TRBJ2-3; a possible D gene is TRBD2 (6 bases). This CDR3 region has 17 residues. Germline-derived CDR1 and CDR2 are SGHRS and YFSETQ. The ends were cut back, 4 bases at V and 0 bases at J, with 18 bases in the middle. The CDR3 coding sequence is TGCGCCAGCAGCCACAAGACTAGTTATCTTAGCACAGATACGCAGTATTTT. This encodes CASSHKTSYLSTDTQYF.

The sample holds many counts of this clonotype. V usage is TRBV29-1 and J usage is TRBJ2-2; D gene uncertain. From germline, CDR1 is SQVTM and CDR2 ANQGSEA. V was cut by 7 bases and J by 4 bases, with 10 bases left in between. There are 12 residues in the CDR3. The CDR3 sequence is CSALPGTGELFF. Written as DNA, the CDR3 is TGCAGCGCCTTGCCGGGCACCGGGGAGCTGTTTTTT.

This clonotype was picked up a small number of times. The V call is TRBV7-6, the J call TRBJ2-7, with TRBD1 as a possible D gene (6 bases). This CDR3 is 14 amino acids long. Trimming removed 1 base from V and 5 bases from J, with 12 bases in between. Germline V gene sequence: CDR1 SGHVS, CDR2 FNYEAQ. CDR3 protein: CASSLGDNTNEQYF. CDR3 coding DNA: TGTGCCAGCAGCTTAGGGGACAATACGAACGAGCAGTACTTC. The full variable domain, its missing parts supplied by reference TRBV7-6 and TRBJ2-7, is GAGVSQSPRYKVTKRGQDVALRCDPISGHVSLYWYRQALGQGPEFLTYFNYEAQQDKSGLPNDRFSAERPEGSISTLTIQRTEQRDSAMYRCASSLGDNTNEQYFGPGTRLTVT.

V gene TRBV7-9 combines with J gene TRBJ1-1; the D gene is possibly TRBD1 (6 bases). The V and J ends lost 5 bases and 1 base respectively, with 11 bases between them. Germline CDR1 is SEHNR and CDR2 is FQNEAQ (reference sequence). The CDR3 length is 14 residues. CDR3 sequence (DNA): TGTGCCAGCAGCGCGGGACAATCGAACACTGAAGCTTTCTTT. Translating gives CASSAGQSNTEAFF.